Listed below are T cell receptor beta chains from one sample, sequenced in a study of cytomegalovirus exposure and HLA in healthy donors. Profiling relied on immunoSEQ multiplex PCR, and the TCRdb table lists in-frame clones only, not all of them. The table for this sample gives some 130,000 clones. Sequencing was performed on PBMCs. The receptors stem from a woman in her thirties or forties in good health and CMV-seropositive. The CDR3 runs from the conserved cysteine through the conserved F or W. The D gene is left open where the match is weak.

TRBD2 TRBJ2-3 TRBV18 TGTGCCAGCTCACCGTACCAGCGGGAGGCGTATACGCAGTATTTT CASSPYQREAYTQYF
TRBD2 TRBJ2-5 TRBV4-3 TGCGCCAGCAGCCAAGATGGGGCGGGGGGAGAGACCCAGTACTTC CASSQDGAGGETQYF
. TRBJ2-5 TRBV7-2 TGTGCCAGCAGCTTAAGGGGTACAGGGTGGGGTCAAGAGACCCAGTACTTC CASSLRGTGWGQETQYF
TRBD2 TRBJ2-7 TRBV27 TGTGCCAGCAGTTTGTCTAGCGGACACTACGAGCAGTACTTC CASSLSSGHYEQYF
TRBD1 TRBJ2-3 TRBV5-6 TGTGCCAGCAGCGGCTACAGGGGGACAGATACGCAGTATTTT CASSGYRGTDTQYF
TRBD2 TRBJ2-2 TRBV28 TGTGCCAGCAGGGAGGGACTAGCGGGTTACACCGGGGAGCTGTTTTTT CASREGLAGYTGELFF
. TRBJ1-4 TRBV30 TGTGCCTGGTCGGCGGGGGGTGAAAAACTGTTTTTT CAWSAGGEKLFF
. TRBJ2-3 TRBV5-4 TGTGCCAGCAGCTTGGGAGAGGAACCAGATACGCAGTATTTT CASSLGEEPDTQYF
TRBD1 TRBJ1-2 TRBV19 TGTGCCAGTAGTATCCTGGACAGGGTGGATGGCTACACCTTC CASSILDRVDGYTF
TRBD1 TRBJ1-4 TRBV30 TGTGCCTGGAGTGTTGGACAGGGTAATAGGGTGACTGAAAAACTGTTTTTT CAWSVGQGNRVTEKLFF
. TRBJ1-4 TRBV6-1 TGTGCCAGCAGGACTATACGGAGGGAAAAACTGTTTTTT CASRTIRREKLFF
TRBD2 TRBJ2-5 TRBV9 TGTGCCAGCAGCGTAGAGGCTAGCGGGAGTTGGGAGACCCAGTACTTC CASSVEASGSWETQYF
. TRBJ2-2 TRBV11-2 TGTGCCAGCAGCCTCGGGACAGGGGAGCTGTTTTTT CASSLGTGELFF
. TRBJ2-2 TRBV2 TGTGCCAGCAGTGTAAACAGGAACACCGGGGAGCTGTTTTTT CASSVNRNTGELFF
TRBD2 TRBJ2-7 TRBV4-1 TGCGCCAGCAGCCAAGGCCGGGACTACTCCTACGAGCAGTACTTC CASSQGRDYSYEQYF
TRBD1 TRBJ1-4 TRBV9 TGTGCCAGCAGCGAGGGACAGTTTAATGAAAAACTGTTTTTT CASSEGQFNEKLFF
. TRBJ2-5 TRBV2 TGTGCCAGCACCAGGGACTACCAAGAGACCCAGTACTTC CASTRDYQETQYF
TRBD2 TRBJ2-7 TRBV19 TGTGCCAGTAGTATAGATTCTAACCGCGGGGGCGAGCAGTACTTC CASSIDSNRGGEQYF
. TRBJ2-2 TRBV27 TGTGCCAGCAGTCAATTTCAGGGAAACACCGGGGAGCTGTTTTTT CASSQFQGNTGELFF
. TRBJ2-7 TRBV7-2 TGTGCCAGCAGCTTTTCTCTCCCCTACGAGCAGTACTTC CASSFSLPYEQYF
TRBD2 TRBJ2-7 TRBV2 TGTGCCAGCAGTGAAGCCTGGGACTATATCTACGAGCAGTACTTC CASSEAWDYIYEQYF
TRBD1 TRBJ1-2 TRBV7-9 TGTGCCAGCTCCGACAGGGGCGGCTACACCTTC CASSDRGGYTF